This T cell receptor (beta chain) was recovered during a study of CD8+CD57+ T cells in acquired aplastic anemia. This CDR3 is built from 16 residues. CDR1 SGHAT and CDR2 FQNNGV come from the germline V gene. Genomic DNA templated the TCR beta VDJ and CDR3 profiling. TCRdb reprocessed the reads with MiXCR, giving one entry per CDR3 protein. The table has fewer than 150,000 distinct CDR3 sequences, about 48% seen once. Turning to this clonotype: The junction and the germline gene differ at one end; a read error may be behind it.

V and J are TRBV11-2 and TRBJ2-3; 8 positions agree with TRBD2. The origin of this receptor is a human donor in good health, serving as a control. Sample: sorted CD4+, CD8+, or CD8+CD57+ T cells (not recorded which) from PBMCs. The CDR3 reads CANSFRTGGPTDTQYF. CDR3 in DNA: TGTGCCAACAGCTTTCGGACGGGGGGGCCTACAGATACGCAGTATTTT. Combining the CDR3 with reference TRBV11-2 and TRBJ2-3 gives the whole variable domain EAGVAQSPRYKIIEKRQSVAFWCNPISGHATLYWYQQILGQGPKLLIQFQNNGVVDDSQLPKDRFSAERLKGVDSTLKIQPAKLEDSAVYLCANSFRTGGPTDTQYFGPGTRLTVL.